These 21 T cell receptor beta chains were all obtained from the same sample, sequenced in a study of shared clonotypes between healthy human individuals. The assay was immunoSEQ multiplex PCR, and TCRdb's table has in-frame clones only and misses some. Altogether fewer than 850,000 clones are present, approximately 79% being singletons, with the ten largest covering approximately 1.8%. Sequencing used memory CD4+ T cells sorted from blood. The subset: CD45RA-negative fraction. The receptors here all came from a young woman in good health.

The chain joins TRBV11-3 to TRBJ2-2; D remains ambiguous. V was pared by 0 bases and J by 9 bases, with 11 bases between. The CDR3 spans 14 residues. Germline V gives CDR1 SGHNT, CDR2 YENEEA. CDR3 nucleotide sequence: TGTGCCAGCAGCTTAGATTCCCGCCCGAGGGAGCTGTTTTTT. Protein sequence: CASSLDSRPRELFF. The variable domain in full, with the rest retrieved from reference TRBV11-3 and TRBJ2-2, is EAGVVQSPRYKIIEKKQPVAFWCNPISGHNTLYWYLQNLGQGPELLIRYENEEAVDDSQLPKDRFSAERLKGVDSTLKIQPAELGDSAVYLCASSLDSRPRELFFGEGSRLTVL.

The chain links TRBV29-1 to TRBJ2-2; 12 bases are a match to TRBD2. This CDR3 is 14 amino acids long. The ends lost 6 bases at V and 4 bases at J; junction bases unmatched: 3. CDR1 and CDR2 (germline): SQVTM, ANQGSEA. The CDR3, as DNA: TGCAGCGTGGGGGGACTAGCGGGCACCGGGGAGCTGTTTTTT. It specifies CSVGGLAGTGELFF.

In this sample, this clone turned up a few times. V is TRBV28 and J is TRBJ1-5; possible D gene TRBD1, 6 bases. From germline, CDR1 is MDHEN and CDR2 SYDVKM. V was shortened by 6 bases and J by 2 bases, with 14 bases between the two germline ends. The CDR3 is 15 residues long. CDR3 protein: CASRVTGQRNQPQHF. CDR3 DNA sequence: TGTGCCAGCAGGGTAACAGGGCAACGCAATCAGCCCCAGCATTTT.

The chain carries TRBV27 and TRBJ1-1; no clear D. Trimming took 6 bases from V and 5 from J, leaving 13 bases between them. The germline gives CDR1 MNHEY, CDR2 SMNVEV (reference sequence). This CDR3 region has 13 residues. CDR3 DNA: TGTGCCAGCAGCCTCGCCGACCAGACTGAAGCTTTCTTT. It specifies CASSLADQTEAFF.

Here the CDR3 DNA reads TGTGCCAGTAGCCCAGGACTAGCGGGAGTCAATGAGCAGTTCTTC. Encoded protein: CASSPGLAGVNEQFF. The chain has TRBV19 and TRBJ2-1; 13 bases agree with TRBD2. The CDR3 is 15 residues long. V was clipped by 6 bases and J by 6 bases; unmatched bases: 5. The germline CDR1 and CDR2 sequences are LNHDA and SQIVND (reference sequence).

CDR3 loop: CASSSLTSGRAIEQFF. For the CDR3, the DNA is TGTGCCAGCAGCTCGTTAACTAGCGGGAGGGCCATTGAGCAGTTCTTC. V and J are TRBV7-8 and TRBJ2-1, with TRBD2 matching over 13 bases. There are 16 residues in the CDR3. The germline V gene encodes CDR1 SGHVS and CDR2 FQNEAQ. The J segment lost 9 bases and the V segment lost 4 bases, leaving 9 bases of the junction unmatched.

The chain has TRBV10-3 and TRBJ2-4; D remains ambiguous. Germline CDR1 and CDR2: ENHRY and SYGVKD. CDR3 length equals 15 residues. V shed 3 bases and J shed 5 bases, with 14 bases lying between them. The chain's CDR3 is CAISDTKASENIQYF. The DNA of the CDR3 is TGTGCCATCAGTGACACTAAGGCCTCGGAAAACATTCAGTACTTC.

V gene TRBV5-8 combines with J gene TRBJ1-5; TRBD1 matches at 8 bases. Trimming cost V 4 bases and J 4 bases; bases outside gene matches: 7. CDR3 length: 15 residues. CDR1 and CDR2 from the germline V gene are SGHTS and YDEGEE. The CDR3 spells CASSDRGEGNQPQHF. In DNA form, the CDR3 reads TGTGCCAGCAGCGACAGGGGCGAGGGGAATCAGCCCCAGCATTTT.

The chain joins TRBV7-7 to TRBJ2-5; 8 bases match TRBD2. Germline V gene lookup returns CDR1 SSHAT and CDR2 FNYEAQ (reference sequence). The length of the CDR3 is 15 residues. The V gene end was trimmed by 1 base and the J gene end by 4 bases; junction bases not matched to a gene: 5. The CDR3: CASSLGGRNLETQYF. For the CDR3, the DNA is TGTGCCAGCAGCTTAGGCGGGAGGAATTTAGAGACCCAGTACTTC.

J is TRBJ2-7 and V is TRBV25-1; 11 bases align to TRBD1. The germline CDR1 and CDR2 sequences are MGHDK and SYGVNS. Unmatched junction bases numbered 4, after V lost 6 bases and J lost 6 bases. This CDR3 has 13 amino acids. The CDR3 bases are TGTGCCAGCAGAGGACAGGGGGCAGGCGAGCAGTACTTC. It yields the protein CASRGQGAGEQYF.

V gene TRBV11-3 combines with J gene TRBJ1-5; D is ambiguous. The CDR3 is made up of 11 amino acids. V lost 6 bases, J lost 8 bases, and 8 bases lay in between. Per germline, CDR1 SGHNT and CDR2 YENEEA. CDR3 protein: CASRGREPQHF. CDR3 nucleotide sequence: TGTGCCAGCAGGGGGAGGGAGCCCCAGCATTTT.

The chain employs TRBV5-5 and TRBJ2-7; 10 bases are shared with TRBD1. Germline CDR1 SGHKS, CDR2 YYEKEE (reference sequence). The CDR3 contains 14 residues. Trimming took 2 bases from V and 6 from J; bases not matched to a gene: 5. The CDR3 region is CASSLRQGATEQYF. In DNA form, the CDR3 reads TGTGCCAGCAGCTTAAGACAGGGGGCAACCGAGCAGTACTTC.

The chain joins TRBV27 to TRBJ2-7, with D unclear. The CDR3 length is 15 residues. V was pared by 5 bases and J by 0 bases, with 14 bases between. In germline, CDR1 is MNHEY, CDR2 SMNVEV (reference sequence). CDR3 protein: CASSPKQISSYEQYF. The DNA for the CDR3 is TGTGCCAGCAGTCCGAAGCAAATAAGCTCCTACGAGCAGTACTTC.

This clone has only one observation. Other DNA sequences within the sample encode an identical CDR3. The chain employs TRBV30 and TRBJ1-5, with D maybe TRBD1 (6 bases). Looked up from germline, CDR1 is GTSNPN and CDR2 is SVGIG (reference sequence). The V and J ends lost 3 bases and 1 base respectively, with 10 bases between them. The CDR3 has 14 residues. The CDR3 loop is CAWRGGGSNQPQHF. The CDR3 nucleotides read TGTGCCTGGAGAGGAGGGGGAAGCAATCAGCCCCAGCATTTT.

This sequence joins TRBV5-1 and TRBJ2-3, with D possibly being TRBD1 (6 bases). V lost 6 bases, J lost 1 base, and 12 bases lay in between. The CDR3 has 14 residues. Germline values: CDR1 SGHRS, CDR2 YFSETQ. CDR3 sequence (DNA): TGCGCCAGCAACATGGGGGCCGGCACAGATACGCAGTATTTT. Its protein is CASNMGAGTDTQYF. The full variable domain, completed using reference TRBV5-1 and TRBJ2-3, is KAGVTQTPRYLIKTRGQQVTLSCSPISGHRSVSWYQQTPGQGLQFLFEYFSETQRNKGNFPGRFSGRQFSNSRSEMNVSTLELGDSALYLCASNMGAGTDTQYFGPGTRLTVL.

This clone showed up just once. V and J are TRBV11-3 and TRBJ2-3, with D unclear. Trimming removed 1 base at V and 8 bases at J, with 7 bases between. CDR1 is SGHNT, CDR2 YENEEA, per germline. The CDR3 totals 12 residues. The CDR3 reads CASSLGPRTQYF. The CDR3 DNA follows: TGTGCCAGCAGCTTAGGCCCCCGTACGCAGTATTTT.

This clone was picked up one time. The V call is TRBV2, the J call TRBJ2-7, with D uncertain. Germline V lookup: CDR1 SNHLY, CDR2 FYNNEI. CDR3 size: 15 residues. Trimming pared 2 bases from V and 9 bases from J, leaving 20 bases between. The DNA of the CDR3 is TGTGCCAGCAGTGAACAGTACCTTCTGGTGGGGTGGCAGTACTTC. This sequence encodes CASSEQYLLVGWQYF. Supplemented by reference TRBV2 and TRBJ2-7, the full variable domain reads EPEVTQTPSHQVTQMGQEVILRCVPISNHLYFYWYRQILGQKVEFLVSFYNNEISEKSEIFDDQFSVERPDGSNFTLKIRSTKLEDSAMYFCASSEQYLLVGWQYFGPGTRLTVT.

This clone occurred once. The chain employs TRBV2 and TRBJ2-7, with 7 bases matching TRBD1. V trimming: 10 bases; J trimming: 0 bases; junction bases outside the gene matches: 9. This CDR3 comprises 14 residues. CDR1 is SNHLY and CDR2 is FYNNEI in the germline V gene. The CDR3 nucleotides are TGTGCCACGAAAGGACAGGCGAGCTCCTACGAGCAGTACTTC. Protein product: CATKGQASSYEQYF.

This clone was picked up one time. The rearrangement links TRBV6-6 to TRBJ1-5; D remains unclear. CDR1 and CDR2 from the germline V gene are MNHNY and SVGAGI (reference sequence). With 5 bases removed from V and 6 bases from J, the gap between germline ends came to 11 bases. There are 13 residues in the CDR3. The CDR3: CASSETPIQPQHF. CDR3 nucleotides: TGTGCCAGCAGTGAGACACCTATTCAGCCCCAGCATTTT.

The rearrangement joins TRBV5-5 to TRBJ2-7; D might be TRBD1 (6 bases). In germline, CDR1 is SGHKS, CDR2 YYEKEE (reference sequence). This CDR3 contains 16 residues. V lost 0 bases and J lost 0, with 13 bases in between. CDR3 region: CASSLDGTPTSYEQYF. The DNA of the CDR3 is TGTGCCAGCAGCTTGGATGGGACACCCACCTCCTACGAGCAGTACTTC.

A few counts support this clone. The chain uses TRBV7-2 and TRBJ1-1; 7 bases agree with TRBD1. V lost 0 bases to trimming and J lost 5 bases; unmatched junction nucleotides: 0. The CDR3 length is 13 residues. The germline gives CDR1 SGHTA, CDR2 FQGNSA. CDR3 coding DNA: TGTGCCAGCAGCTTAGCGACAGGGACTGAAGCTTTCTTT. Protein: CASSLATGTEAFF.